The 30 T cell receptor beta chains in this list originate from one sample, sequenced in a study of PD-1 blockade in classical Hodgkin lymphoma (TCRdb year 2020). The time point label, as the study defines it: cycle 4 day 1 (C4D1), after 6 weeks of nivolumab. Every trial patient had relapsed following autologous stem cell transplantation, and prior brentuximab vedotin exposure was what differed among cohorts A, B and C. The library relied on the immunoSEQ multiplex PCR assay. TCRdb retrieved this table from immuneACCESS and kept in-frame rearrangements only. Not all clones are present; in checked studies, unresolved V genes account for under half, and no reason is known for the remainder. The sample table shows about 21,000 clones, and 76% are seen once. The ten top clones hold roughly 20% of the sample. The source material was peripheral blood mononuclear cells (PBMCs), sampled before the fourth cycle of nivolumab. Every receptor here comes from a human donor with classical Hodgkin lymphoma.

The chain employs TRBV28 and TRBJ1-1; D may be TRBD1 (5 bases). The CDR3 has 14 amino acids. Germline loops: CDR1 MDHEN, CDR2 SYDVKM. Deletions cut 6 bases from V and 4 bases from J, with 15 bases between. CDR3: CASSNDRGITEAFF. The CDR3 DNA reads TGTGCCAGCAGCAATGACAGAGGCATCACTGAAGCTTTCTTT.

This clone has a handful of counts. The chain combines TRBV7-9 with TRBJ1-5, with a tentative D call TRBD1 (5 bases). The germline V gene encodes CDR1 SEHNR and CDR2 FQNEAQ (reference sequence). V dropped 5 bases and J dropped 4 bases, with 12 bases sitting between them. The CDR3 loop spans 14 amino acids. CDR3 in DNA: TGTGCCAGCAGCGTTTCAGGGCGGAATCAGCCCCAGCATTTT. Translation gives CASSVSGRNQPQHF.

V and J are TRBV5-1 and TRBJ1-4; the D is unclear. The CDR3 loop spans 15 amino acids. Trimming stripped 3 bases from V and 4 bases from J, with 13 bases between. CDR1 and CDR2 (germline): SGHRS, YFSETQ. The CDR3 spells CASSSLPGINEKLFF. DNA of the CDR3: TGCGCCAGCAGCTCGCTCCCGGGGATTAATGAAAAACTGTTTTTT.

The chain employs TRBV2 and TRBJ2-7; tentative D call: TRBD1 (5 bases). CDR3 length: 12 amino acids. V gave up 9 bases and J gave up 3 bases, with 12 bases separating them. Germline-derived CDR1 and CDR2 are SNHLY and FYNNEI. The CDR3 coding sequence is TGTGCCAGTTACGACAGTTTCTACGAGCAGTACTTC. It yields the protein CASYDSFYEQYF.

The rearrangement joins TRBV7-6 to TRBJ2-1, with 12 bases identical to TRBD2. CDR1 is SGHVS, CDR2 FNYEAQ, per germline. The CDR3 loop spans 22 amino acids. V shed 2 bases, J shed 4 bases, and the junction held 21 bases outside the gene matches. The CDR3 DNA reads as TGTGCCAGCAGCTTATTTGCTAGCGGGAGGGCCTTAGGTTCATGGTCTTACAATGAGCAGTTCTTC. Translated, it gives CASSLFASGRALGSWSYNEQFF.

This clone has a single count. V and J are TRBV6-5 and TRBJ1-5; the D is unclear. The CDR3 contains 15 residues. V gave up 5 bases and J gave up 5 bases, with 16 bases separating them. The germline CDR1 and CDR2 sequences are MNHEY and SVGAGI. The CDR3 here is CASSLYRAAHQPQHF. CDR3 in DNA: TGTGCCAGCAGTCTTTACCGGGCTGCTCATCAGCCCCAGCATTTT.

This clone was seen a single time. This chain joins TRBV5-4 and TRBJ1-1, with TRBD1 identical over 7 bases. This CDR3 region has 15 residues. After removal of 4 bases from V and 5 bases from J, the junction contained 11 bases not matched to a gene. Germline lookup yields CDR1 SGHNT and CDR2 YYREEE (reference sequence). CDR3 loop: CASSQGGAIGTEAFF. DNA for the CDR3: TGTGCCAGCAGCCAGGGGGGCGCCATAGGAACTGAAGCTTTCTTT.

This chain uses TRBV6-5 with TRBJ1-2; the D gene is possibly TRBD1 (6 bases). There are 13 residues in the CDR3. Germline CDR1 is MNHEY and CDR2 is SVGAGI. Trimming took off 0 bases at V and 13 bases at J, with 15 bases between the two ends. The CDR3 nucleotides read TGTGCCAGCAGTTACTCTATACAGGGCCCCCCCACCTTC. Its protein product is CASSYSIQGPPTF.

The rearrangement joins TRBV27 to TRBJ1-6; a weak D match, TRBD1 (6 bases). The V gene lost 2 bases and the J gene lost 11 bases, with 16 bases spanning the gap. The CDR3 is made up of 15 amino acids. The V gene's germline CDR1 is MNHEY and CDR2 SMNVEV (reference sequence). The DNA of the CDR3 is TGTGCCAGCAGTTTAGACAGGCTAGAAGGGGCACCCCTCCACTTT. It yields the protein CASSLDRLEGAPLHF.

The V gene is TRBV28, the J gene TRBJ2-5; tentatively, D is TRBD1 (6 bases). V lost 5 bases and J lost 2, with 9 bases in between. The V gene's germline CDR1 is MDHEN and CDR2 SYDVKM. The CDR3 consists of 13 residues. CDR3 nucleotide sequence: TGTGCCAGCAGTAAGGGGGATCAAGAGACCCAGTACTTC. Protein product: CASSKGDQETQYF.

The chain couples TRBV27 to TRBJ1-5, with 7 positions matching TRBD1. Germline CDR1 reads MNHEY; CDR2 reads SMNVEV (reference sequence). The length of the CDR3 is 15 residues. Trimming at V came to 6 bases and at J to 4 bases, leaving 9 bases not matched to a gene. The CDR3 DNA sequence: TGTGCCAGCAGCGATACAGGGGTTTGGAATCAGCCCCAGCATTTT. This codes for CASSDTGVWNQPQHF.

This sequence joins TRBV5-6 and TRBJ2-7; TRBD2 agrees at 9 bases. Germline CDR1 SGHDT, CDR2 YYEEEE. The CDR3 contains 16 residues. Losses at the gene ends were 3 bases for V and 7 bases for J; bases not matched to a gene: 14. The CDR3 coding sequence is TGTGCCAGCAGCTCGATGGCTAGCGGGACGGTAGGGGAGCAGTACTTC. Amino acid sequence: CASSSMASGTVGEQYF.

V usage is TRBV6-6 and J usage is TRBJ2-1; D is possibly TRBD1 (6 bases). V lost 2 bases to trimming and J lost 4 bases, with 9 bases between them. Per the germline V gene, CDR1 is MNHNY and CDR2 is SVGAGI (reference sequence). CDR3 length: 14 amino acids. CDR3 in DNA: TGTGCCAGCAGTTACGGGCAGGGGTACAATGAGCAGTTCTTC. Translation: CASSYGQGYNEQFF.

The chain links TRBV29-1 to TRBJ2-3; no clear D gene. This CDR3 is built from 10 residues. Deletions cut 4 bases from V and 1 base from J, with 0 bases between. Germline values: CDR1 SQVTM, CDR2 ANQGSEA. CDR3 DNA: TGCAGCGTTGGCACAGATACGCAGTATTTT. As protein: CSVGTDTQYF.

The chain carries TRBV28 and TRBJ1-5; no definite D call. Trimming removed 6 bases from V and 4 bases from J, with 10 bases in between. Germline loops: CDR1 MDHEN, CDR2 SYDVKM. The CDR3 sequence is 13 residues long. The CDR3 DNA follows: TGTGCCAGCAGACCGAGGGCAAATCAGCCCCAGCATTTT. It codes for CASRPRANQPQHF. The full variable domain, with the rest looked up from reference TRBV28 and TRBJ1-5, is DVKVTQSSRYLVKRTGEKVFLECVQDMDHENMFWYRQDPGLGLRLIYFSYDVKMKEKGDIPEGYSVSREKKERFSLILESASTNQTSMYLCASRPRANQPQHFGDGTRLSIL.

The chain carries TRBV10-3 and TRBJ2-1; D may be TRBD1 (5 bases). This CDR3 has 14 residues. V was shortened by 4 bases and J by 6 bases, with 13 bases between the two germline ends. Germline-derived CDR1 and CDR2 are ENHRY and SYGVKD. The CDR3 DNA sequence: TGTGCCATCAGTGTCCAGGGTTTGGCCAATGAGCAGTTCTTC. Translation gives CAISVQGLANEQFF.

This chain uses TRBV19 with TRBJ2-2; D not certain. The CDR3 sequence is 12 residues long. With 5 bases removed from V and 4 bases from J, the gap between germline ends came to 5 bases. Germline V gene lookup returns CDR1 LNHDA and CDR2 SQIVND (reference sequence). This chain's CDR3 is CASSVLTGELFF. The CDR3 DNA reads as TGTGCCAGTAGTGTACTCACCGGGGAGCTGTTTTTT.

The genes are TRBV27 and TRBJ2-4, with 14 nucleotides matching TRBD2. The CDR3 is 20 residues long. Germline V gene data show CDR1 as MNHEY and CDR2 as SMNVEV (reference sequence). J gave up 1 base and V 5 bases, and 13 bases lay outside the gene matches. The CDR3 bases are TGTGCCAGCAGTACCTCCGGACTAGCGGGGGGCGTAGTCGCCAAAAACATTCAGTACTTC. Translating it yields CASSTSGLAGGVVAKNIQYF.

V usage is TRBV10-3 and J usage is TRBJ2-2; D unclear. Trimming shortened V by 3 bases and J by 2 bases, and 4 bases separated the two germline ends. Germline lookup yields CDR1 ENHRY and CDR2 SYGVKD. This CDR3 has 13 residues. CDR3 sequence reads: CAISDINTGELFF. In DNA form, the CDR3 reads TGTGCCATCAGTGACATCAACACCGGGGAGCTGTTTTTT.

DNA for the CDR3: TGTGCCAGCAGTAGAGTTGGTCAGCCCCAGCATTTT. This sequence encodes CASSRVGQPQHF. The genes are TRBV6-1 and TRBJ1-5; no clear D gene. The CDR3 length is 12 residues. Germline CDR1 MNHNS, CDR2 SASEGT. Trimming took off 5 bases at V and 6 bases at J, with 8 bases between the two ends.

The genes are TRBV9 and TRBJ1-4; unclear D gene. V dropped 3 bases and J dropped 8 bases, with 11 bases sitting between them. The germline CDR1 and CDR2 sequences are SGDLS and YYNGEE. The CDR3 is made up of 13 amino acids. CDR3 in DNA: TGTGCCAGCAGCGGGGTAGACGGAGAAAAACTGTTTTTT. This codes for CASSGVDGEKLFF.

The chain employs TRBV10-3 and TRBJ1-2, with a weak D call TRBD1 (6 bases). Germline CDR1 is ENHRY and CDR2 is SYGVKD. V dropped 2 bases and J dropped 3 bases, with 13 bases sitting between them. The CDR3 is made up of 15 amino acids. The CDR3 bases are TGTGCCATCAGTGAGGCCGGGCCAGGGGACTATGGCTACACCTTC. Translating gives CAISEAGPGDYGYTF.

This sequence joins TRBV6-5 and TRBJ2-1, with D possibly matching TRBD2 (6 bases). CDR1 and CDR2 from the germline V gene are MNHEY and SVGAGI. V was trimmed by 0 bases and J by 3 bases, leaving 12 bases between them. The CDR3 runs 16 residues. This chain's CDR3 is CASSYSMVGLYNEQFF. The CDR3 DNA reads TGTGCCAGCAGTTACTCGATGGTGGGACTCTACAATGAGCAGTTCTTC.

V and J are TRBV18 and TRBJ1-1, with 9 bases that match TRBD1. CDR1 KGHSH and CDR2 LQKENI come from the germline V gene. J lost 3 bases, V lost 1 base, and 6 bases had no gene match. The CDR3 totals 16 residues. The CDR3 reads CASSPLPDRGHTEAFF. CDR3 DNA: TGTGCCAGCTCACCACTCCCGGACAGGGGACACACTGAAGCTTTCTTT.

By share, this clone counts as medium-sized. The chain links TRBV19 to TRBJ1-5; D not resolved. This CDR3 is built from 12 residues. Germline lookup yields CDR1 LNHDA and CDR2 SQIVND (reference sequence). V lost 3 bases and J lost 7, with 7 bases in between. The CDR3 loop reads CASSMLQQPQHF. CDR3 nucleotides: TGTGCCAGTAGTATGCTTCAACAGCCCCAGCATTTT.

Only one count was recorded for this clone. The chain recombines TRBV7-9 with TRBJ2-7, with D maybe TRBD2 (6 bases). This CDR3 region has 15 residues. CDR1 is SEHNR and CDR2 is FQNEAQ in the germline V gene (reference sequence). V lost 4 bases to trimming and J lost 1 base, with 14 bases between them. The CDR3 DNA is TGTGCCAGCAGCTCAGACGGGAGCTCGTCCTACGAGCAGTACTTC. Translation: CASSSDGSSSYEQYF. Full variable domain (rest looked up from reference TRBV7-9 and TRBJ2-7): DTGVSQNPRHKITKRGQNVTFRCDPISEHNRLYWYRQTLGQGPEFLTYFQNEAQLEKSRLLSDRFSAERPKGSFSTLEIQRTEQGDSAMYLCASSSDGSSSYEQYFGPGTRLTVT.

V is TRBV7-2 and J is TRBJ2-6; no clear D gene. The germline CDR1 and CDR2 sequences are SGHTA and FQGNSA. V was clipped by 7 bases and J by 0 bases, with 10 bases between them. The CDR3 totals 15 residues. The CDR3 region is CASNLGSSGANVLTF. Written as DNA, the CDR3 is TGTGCCAGCAACCTAGGAAGCTCTGGGGCCAACGTCCTGACTTTC.

The CDR3 protein is CASSIQGVNTEAFF. The CDR3 DNA sequence: TGTGCCAGCAGCATACAGGGGGTGAACACTGAAGCTTTCTTT. V is TRBV5-6 and J is TRBJ1-1, with TRBD1 identical over 8 bases. The length of the CDR3 is 14 residues. Germline V gives CDR1 SGHDT, CDR2 YYEEEE. With 4 bases clipped from V and 0 bases from J, the junction kept 2 bases outside the gene matches.

The DNA for the CDR3 is TGTGCCAGCTGGGGGGGGACTTCACCCCTCCACTTT. Translation: CASWGGTSPLHF. This chain links TRBV27 with TRBJ1-6; possible D gene TRBD1, 5 bases. V was cut by 8 bases and J by 9 bases, with 11 bases left in between. Looked up from germline, CDR1 is MNHEY and CDR2 is SMNVEV (reference sequence). The CDR3 contains 12 residues.

The chain links TRBV28 to TRBJ1-5, with no clear D. Germline V gives CDR1 MDHEN, CDR2 SYDVKM. There are 13 residues in the CDR3. V lost 5 bases and J 7 bases, leaving 12 bases between the germline ends. The CDR3 loop is CASSRAVGQPQHF. In DNA form, the CDR3 reads TGTGCCAGCAGTCGAGCTGTGGGCCAGCCCCAGCATTTT.